This T cell receptor beta chain was captured by sequencing in a study of T-cell reconstitution after alpha-beta-depleted transplantation in children. Study-level points and caveats: Approximately two months post-transplant, alpha-beta T cells reportedly originated from several hundred expanded graft clones. It was newly produced T cells that mostly accounted for T-cell counts and diversity one year after transplant. After transplant, high TCRbeta diversity at day 60 in some patients arose from surviving recipient T cells and thymic progenitors.

Note on this clonotype: Its antigen is not known.

Germline V gene lookup returns CDR1 SGHRS and CDR2 YFSETQ. This CDR3 region has 13 residues. V shed 6 bases and J shed 10 bases, with 17 bases lying between them. Using unique molecular identifiers, the investigators prepared the TCRbeta library. TCRdb re-called the PCR reads with MiXCR, one entry per CDR3 protein. The sample carries 750,000 to 950,000 distinct CDR3 sequences, under 20% recorded once. The chain carries TRBV5-1 and TRBJ2-1; D assignment may be TRBD1 or TRBD2 (5 bases each). The TCR comes from a male patient under 18 who had a stem cell transplant for acute lymphoblastic leukemia, so the T cells may come from the graft donor. The sequenced sample was PBMCs, mostly from graft donor cells, obtained 360 days after TCRalphabeta/CD19-depleted stem cell transplant. The CDR3 sequence: CASNGRERGEQFF. In DNA form, the CDR3 reads TGCGCCAGCAATGGCAGGGAGAGGGGCGAGCAGTTCTTC.